This T cell receptor (beta chain) came from a study of T cell repertoires in cytomegalovirus infection. Looking at the study overall: HLA-B-restricted CMV epitopes that are well studied, plus recently identified HLA-C-restricted ones, were used by the study. Indications of both CMV infection and matching HLA type were provided by public TCR beta signatures.

The trim removed 4 bases at V and 2 bases at J, leaving 6 bases unmatched. The germline CDR1 and CDR2 sequences are LNHDA and SQIVND (reference sequence). This CDR3 has 15 amino acids. TCRdb reanalysed the reads using MiXCR and keeps one entry per CDR3 protein. The repertoire holds approximately 990,000 distinct CDR3 sequences, with roughly 30% as singletons. Worth noting for this clonotype: Its antigen is not identified.

The study's findings and limits: Dominating the ex vivo response were TCR beta clonotypes that were CMV-specific and HLA-C-restricted.

V is TRBV19 and J is TRBJ1-2; 8 bases align to TRBD1. This sample comprised cultured CD8+ T cells from PBMCs, obtained from culture after CMV antigen stimulation. The source of this sequence is a human donor in good health (CMV status not recorded). Some clones in this sample may be carry-over from other donors' samples. The CDR3 is CASSNPWTGNYGYTF. CDR3 coding DNA: TGTGCCAGTAGTAATCCGTGGACAGGGAACTATGGCTACACCTTC.